This T cell receptor beta chain was retrieved from a study of chemoradiotherapy in HPV16-positive cancers. Study summary: Candidate HPV-specific clones and shared TCR motifs came from a couple of HPV16-positive patients. Findings and caveats of the study: During treatment, candidate HPV-specific clones and E7-related motifs expanded in tumor. The functional HPV-specific definition rests on just two HPV16-positive patients.

Samples were taken several times over chemoradiotherapy. Generated by immunoSEQ multiplex PCR, the TCRdb table keeps only in-frame clones and is missing some. Of around 53,000 clones listed, more than 90% are singletons. In this sample, this clone turned up once. The antigen remains unidentified. This CDR3 region has 15 residues. The chain employs TRBV7-5 and TRBJ2-5; the table assigns TRBD2, which was not confirmed against the DNA. Matching the DNA end better, TRBJ2-7 makes the J call doubtful. TRBV7-5 is listed as a pseudogene. This TCR was recovered from a human donor with HPV-associated anogenital cancer. This specimen was blood, taken from a patient who underwent chemoradiotherapy. The DNA for the CDR3 is TGTGTCAGAAGCTCATCACGGGAGACCTCCTACGAGCAGTACTTC. It codes for CVRSSSRETSYEQYF.